The present T cell receptor beta chain was sequenced within a study of T cells after yellow fever vaccination. The length of the CDR3 is 13 residues. Germline lookup yields CDR1 LGHNA and CDR2 YSLEER. With 3 bases clipped from V and 3 bases from J, the junction kept 1 base outside the gene matches. This clonotype was found many times. TCRdb re-called the 5' RACE reads with MiXCR, one entry per CDR3 protein. Among under 250,000 distinct CDR3 sequences, 3.2% were seen once, and the ten largest hold 2.5% to 3.5%. Sequences were derived from CD4+ T cells sorted from PBMCs, sampled 10 days after the yellow fever booster vaccination. The sequence was obtained from a man aged 18 to 29 who received the YFV17D yellow fever vaccine. The chain carries TRBV4-3 and TRBJ1-1; 7 nucleotides align to TRBD1. This CDR3 is CASSQQGDTEAFF. CDR3 DNA: TGCGCCAGCAGCCAGCAGGGGGACACTGAAGCTTTCTTT.